This T cell receptor (beta chain) was obtained from a study of blood T cell repertoires in COVID-19. Across the whole study: In each case, the material was cDNA or gDNA derived from T cells, B-cell-depleted T cells, or PBMCs.

CDR3 size: 17 residues. The junction had 8 bases not matched to a gene; V was cut back by 0 bases and J by 1 base. Germline V gene data show CDR1 as SGHNT and CDR2 as YYREEE (reference sequence). Profiled with immunoSEQ multiplex PCR; TCRdb holds only in-frame clones, not every one. The sample shows about 200,000 clones, roughly 90% of them seen only once. This rearrangement joins TRBV5-4 to TRBJ2-3, with 7 bases fitting TRBD2. The sample consisted of PBMCs or T cells enriched from blood (not recorded which). The receptor comes from a woman under 30 who had recovered from COVID-19. CDR3 sequence reads: CASSLDNAGDRTDTQYF. The CDR3 DNA follows: TGTGCCAGCAGCTTGGATAACGCGGGGGACCGCACAGATACGCAGTATTTT.